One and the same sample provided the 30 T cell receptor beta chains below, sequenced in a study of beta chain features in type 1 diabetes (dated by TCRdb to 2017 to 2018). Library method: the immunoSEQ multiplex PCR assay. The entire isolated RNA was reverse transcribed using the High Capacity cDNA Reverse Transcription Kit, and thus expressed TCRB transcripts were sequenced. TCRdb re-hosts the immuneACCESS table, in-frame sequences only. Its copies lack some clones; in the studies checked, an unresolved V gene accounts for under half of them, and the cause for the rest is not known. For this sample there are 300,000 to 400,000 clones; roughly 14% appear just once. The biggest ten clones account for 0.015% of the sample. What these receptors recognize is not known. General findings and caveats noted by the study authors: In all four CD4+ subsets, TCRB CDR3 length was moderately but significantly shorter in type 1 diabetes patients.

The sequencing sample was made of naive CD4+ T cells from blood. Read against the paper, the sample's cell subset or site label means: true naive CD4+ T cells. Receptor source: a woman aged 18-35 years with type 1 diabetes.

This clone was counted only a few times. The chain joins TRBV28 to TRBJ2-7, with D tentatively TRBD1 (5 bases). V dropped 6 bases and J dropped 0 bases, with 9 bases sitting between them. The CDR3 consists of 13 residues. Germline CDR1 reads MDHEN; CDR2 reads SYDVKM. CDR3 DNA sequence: TGTGCCAGCAGACAGGTAAACTCCTACGAGCAGTACTTC. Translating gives CASRQVNSYEQYF.

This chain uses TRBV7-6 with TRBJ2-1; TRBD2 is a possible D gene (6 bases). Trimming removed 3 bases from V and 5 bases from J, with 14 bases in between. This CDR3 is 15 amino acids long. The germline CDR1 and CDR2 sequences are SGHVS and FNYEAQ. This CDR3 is CASSFMARENNEQFF. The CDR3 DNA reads TGTGCCAGCAGCTTCATGGCGCGGGAAAACAATGAGCAGTTCTTC.

CDR3 DNA: TGTGCCAGCAGTGACAGGGGCTATGGCTACACCTTC. It is translated as CASSDRGYGYTF. The V gene is TRBV28, the J gene TRBJ1-2, with 8 nucleotides matching TRBD1. This CDR3 is built from 12 residues. V was pared by 5 bases and J by 4 bases, with 0 bases of the junction left unmatched. Germline loops: CDR1 MDHEN, CDR2 SYDVKM.

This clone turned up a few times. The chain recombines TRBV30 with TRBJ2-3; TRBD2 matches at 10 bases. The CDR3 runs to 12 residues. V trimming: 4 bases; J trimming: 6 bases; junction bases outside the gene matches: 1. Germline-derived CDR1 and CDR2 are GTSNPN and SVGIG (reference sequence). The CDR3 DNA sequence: TGTGCCTGGACTAGCGGGAGTGATACGCAGTATTTT. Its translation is CAWTSGSDTQYF. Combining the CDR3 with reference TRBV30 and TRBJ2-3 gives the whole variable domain SQTIHQWPATLVQPVGSPLSLECTVEGTSNPNLYWYRQAAGRGLQLLFYSVGIGQISSEVPQNLSASRPQDRQFILSSKKLLLSDSGFYLCAWTSGSDTQYFGPGTRLTVL.

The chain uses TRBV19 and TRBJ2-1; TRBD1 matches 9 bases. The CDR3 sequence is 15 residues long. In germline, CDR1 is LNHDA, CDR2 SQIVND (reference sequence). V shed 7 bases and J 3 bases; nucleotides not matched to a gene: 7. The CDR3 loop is CASTLTGGLYNEQFF. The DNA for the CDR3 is TGTGCCAGTACCCTAACAGGGGGCCTCTACAATGAGCAGTTCTTC.

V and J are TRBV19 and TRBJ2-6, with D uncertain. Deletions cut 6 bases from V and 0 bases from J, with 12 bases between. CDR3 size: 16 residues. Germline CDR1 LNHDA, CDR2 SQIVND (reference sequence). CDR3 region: CASSPSFTSGANVLTF. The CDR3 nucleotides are TGTGCCAGTAGCCCCAGTTTTACCTCTGGGGCCAACGTCCTGACTTTC.

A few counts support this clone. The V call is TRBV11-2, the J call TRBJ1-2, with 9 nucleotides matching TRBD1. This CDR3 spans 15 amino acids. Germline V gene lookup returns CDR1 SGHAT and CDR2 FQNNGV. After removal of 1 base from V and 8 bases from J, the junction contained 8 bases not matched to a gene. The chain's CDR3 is CASSLASGQGIGYTF. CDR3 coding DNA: TGTGCCAGCAGCTTAGCGTCGGGACAGGGCATCGGCTACACCTTC.

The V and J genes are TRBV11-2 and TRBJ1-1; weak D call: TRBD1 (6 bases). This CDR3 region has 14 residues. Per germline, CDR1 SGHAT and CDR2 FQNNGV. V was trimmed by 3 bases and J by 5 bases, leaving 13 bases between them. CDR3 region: CASSFQGLRTEAFF. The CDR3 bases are TGTGCCAGCAGCTTCCAGGGGCTGAGGACTGAAGCTTTCTTT. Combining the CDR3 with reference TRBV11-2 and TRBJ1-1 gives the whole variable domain EAGVAQSPRYKIIEKRQSVAFWCNPISGHATLYWYQQILGQGPKLLIQFQNNGVVDDSQLPKDRFSAERLKGVDSTLKIQPAKLEDSAVYLCASSFQGLRTEAFFGQGTRLTVV.

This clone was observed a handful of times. The CDR3 DNA sequence: TGTGCCAGCAGTTCTGCCGGGGAGGGCCAAGAGACCCAGTACTTC. It is translated as CASSSAGEGQETQYF. The chain recombines TRBV28 with TRBJ2-5; 7 nucleotides align to TRBD2. There are 15 residues in the CDR3. The V and J ends lost 4 bases and 1 base, in that order; junction bases with no gene match: 6. Germline V gene data show CDR1 as MDHEN and CDR2 as SYDVKM.

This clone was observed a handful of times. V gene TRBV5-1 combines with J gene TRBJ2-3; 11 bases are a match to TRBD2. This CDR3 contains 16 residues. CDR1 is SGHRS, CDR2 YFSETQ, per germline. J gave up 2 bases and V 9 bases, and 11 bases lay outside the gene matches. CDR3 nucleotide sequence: TGCGCCACCCGTACTAGCGGGAGCACGGTCACAGATACGCAGTATTTT. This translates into CATRTSGSTVTDTQYF.

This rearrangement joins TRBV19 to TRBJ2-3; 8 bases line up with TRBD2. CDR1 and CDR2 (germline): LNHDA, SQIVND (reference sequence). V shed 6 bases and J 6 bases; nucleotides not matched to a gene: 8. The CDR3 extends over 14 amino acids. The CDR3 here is CASSPGLVVDTQYF. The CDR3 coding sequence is TGTGCCAGTAGCCCGGGACTAGTGGTGGATACGCAGTATTTT.

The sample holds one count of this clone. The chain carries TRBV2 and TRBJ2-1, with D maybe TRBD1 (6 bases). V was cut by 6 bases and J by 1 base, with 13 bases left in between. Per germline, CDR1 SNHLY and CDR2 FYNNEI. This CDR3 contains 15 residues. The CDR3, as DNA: TGTGCCAGCAGGGGCTTACAGGGTTCCTACAATGAGCAGTTCTTC. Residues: CASRGLQGSYNEQFF.

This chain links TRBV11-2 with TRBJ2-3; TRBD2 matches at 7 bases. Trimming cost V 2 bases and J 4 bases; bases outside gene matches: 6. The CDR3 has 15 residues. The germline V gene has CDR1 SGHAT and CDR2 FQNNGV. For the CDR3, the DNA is TGTGCCAGCAGCTTACCCGGGAGGCCCCCAGATACGCAGTATTTT. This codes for CASSLPGRPPDTQYF.

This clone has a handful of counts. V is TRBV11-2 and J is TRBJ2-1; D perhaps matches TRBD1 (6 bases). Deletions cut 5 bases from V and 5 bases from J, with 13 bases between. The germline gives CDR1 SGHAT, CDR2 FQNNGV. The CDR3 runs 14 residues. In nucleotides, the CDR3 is TGTGCCAGCAGCCCAACGACAGGCCACAATGAGCAGTTCTTC. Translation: CASSPTTGHNEQFF.

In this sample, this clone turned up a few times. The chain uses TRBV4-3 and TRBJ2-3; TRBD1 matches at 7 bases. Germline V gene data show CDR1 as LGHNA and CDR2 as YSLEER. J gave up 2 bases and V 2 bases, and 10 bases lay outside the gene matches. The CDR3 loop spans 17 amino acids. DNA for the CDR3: TGCGCCAGCAGCCAAACGATGCTAGGGGGCCCCACAGATACGCAGTATTTT. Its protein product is CASSQTMLGGPTDTQYF.

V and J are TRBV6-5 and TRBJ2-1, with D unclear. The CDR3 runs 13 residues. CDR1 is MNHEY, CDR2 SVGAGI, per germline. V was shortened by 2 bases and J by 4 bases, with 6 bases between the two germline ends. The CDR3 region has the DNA TGTGCCAGCAGTTACAGTCAGTACAATGAGCAGTTCTTC. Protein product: CASSYSQYNEQFF.

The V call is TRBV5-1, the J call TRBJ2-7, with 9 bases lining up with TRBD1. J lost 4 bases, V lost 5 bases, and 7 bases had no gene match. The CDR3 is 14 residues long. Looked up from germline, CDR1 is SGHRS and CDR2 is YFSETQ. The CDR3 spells CASSATGGSYEQYF. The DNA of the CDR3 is TGCGCCAGCAGTGCCACAGGGGGCAGTTACGAGCAGTACTTC.

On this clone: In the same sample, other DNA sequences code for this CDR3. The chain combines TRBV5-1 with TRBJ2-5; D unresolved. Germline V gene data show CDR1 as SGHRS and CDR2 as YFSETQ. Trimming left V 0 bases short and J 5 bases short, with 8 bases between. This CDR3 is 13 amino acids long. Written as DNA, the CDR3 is TGCGCCAGCAGCTTGGCTTCACGGGAGACCCAGTACTTC. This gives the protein CASSLASRETQYF.

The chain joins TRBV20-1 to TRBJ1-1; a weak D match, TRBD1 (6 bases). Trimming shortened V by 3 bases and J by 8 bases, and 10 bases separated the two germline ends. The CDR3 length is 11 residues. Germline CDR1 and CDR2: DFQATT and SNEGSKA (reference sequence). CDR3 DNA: TGCAGTGCTAGCACTGGGGGCGAAGCTTTCTTT. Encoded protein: CSASTGGEAFF.

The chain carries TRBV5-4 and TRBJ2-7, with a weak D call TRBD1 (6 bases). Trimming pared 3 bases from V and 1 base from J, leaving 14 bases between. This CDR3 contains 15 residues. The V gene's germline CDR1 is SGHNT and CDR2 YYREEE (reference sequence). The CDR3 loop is CASSSKQGTSYEQYF. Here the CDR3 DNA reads TGTGCCAGCAGCTCGAAACAGGGAACGTCCTACGAGCAGTACTTC.

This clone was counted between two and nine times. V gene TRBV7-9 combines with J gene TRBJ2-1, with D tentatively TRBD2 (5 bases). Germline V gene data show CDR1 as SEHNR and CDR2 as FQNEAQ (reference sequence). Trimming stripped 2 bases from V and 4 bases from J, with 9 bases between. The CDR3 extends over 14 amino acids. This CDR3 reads CASSLTSGYNEQFF. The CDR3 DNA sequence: TGTGCCAGCAGCTTAACATCGGGATACAATGAGCAGTTCTTC. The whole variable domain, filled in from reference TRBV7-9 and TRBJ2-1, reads DTGVSQNPRHKITKRGQNVTFRCDPISEHNRLYWYRQTLGQGPEFLTYFQNEAQLEKSRLLSDRFSAERPKGSFSTLEIQRTEQGDSAMYLCASSLTSGYNEQFFGPGTRLTVL.

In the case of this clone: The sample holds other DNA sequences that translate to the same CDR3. The CDR3 region has the DNA TGTGCCAGCAGTGAGGCGGAGAACACTGAAGCTTTCTTT. It translates to CASSEAENTEAFF. The rearrangement uses TRBV2 and TRBJ1-1, with D unclear. CDR3 size: 13 residues. The V gene lost 3 bases and the J gene lost 1 base, with 6 bases spanning the gap. Germline CDR1 is SNHLY and CDR2 is FYNNEI.

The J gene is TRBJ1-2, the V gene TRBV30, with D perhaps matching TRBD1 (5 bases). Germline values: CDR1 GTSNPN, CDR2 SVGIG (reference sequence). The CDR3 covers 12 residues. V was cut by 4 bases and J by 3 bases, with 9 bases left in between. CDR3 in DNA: TGTGCCTGGAAAAGGGGCCACTATGGCTACACCTTC. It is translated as CAWKRGHYGYTF.

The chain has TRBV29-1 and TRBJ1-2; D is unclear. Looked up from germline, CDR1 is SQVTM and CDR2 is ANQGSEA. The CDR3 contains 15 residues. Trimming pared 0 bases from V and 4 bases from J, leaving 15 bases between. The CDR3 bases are TGCAGCGTTGAAGACAGAGACATTCTTCCCTATGGCTACACCTTC. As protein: CSVEDRDILPYGYTF.

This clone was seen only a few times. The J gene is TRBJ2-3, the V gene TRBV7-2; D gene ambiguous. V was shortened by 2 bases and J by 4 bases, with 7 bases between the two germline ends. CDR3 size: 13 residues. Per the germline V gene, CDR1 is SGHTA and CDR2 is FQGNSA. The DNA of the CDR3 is TGTGCCAGCAGCTTATTGAGCTCAGATACGCAGTATTTT. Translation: CASSLLSSDTQYF. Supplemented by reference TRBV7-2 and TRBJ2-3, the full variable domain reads GAGVSQSPSNKVTEKGKDVELRCDPISGHTALYWYRQSLGQGLEFLIYFQGNSAPDKSGLPSDRFSAERTGGSVSTLTIQRTQQEDSAVYLCASSLLSSDTQYFGPGTRLTVL.

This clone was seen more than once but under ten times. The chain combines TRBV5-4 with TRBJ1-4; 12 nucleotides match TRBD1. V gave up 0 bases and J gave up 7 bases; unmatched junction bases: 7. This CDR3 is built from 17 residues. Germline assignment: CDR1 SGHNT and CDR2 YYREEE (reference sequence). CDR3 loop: CASSLAGTGGASEKLFF. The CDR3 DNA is TGTGCCAGCAGCTTGGCCGGGACAGGGGGCGCGAGTGAAAAACTGTTTTTT.

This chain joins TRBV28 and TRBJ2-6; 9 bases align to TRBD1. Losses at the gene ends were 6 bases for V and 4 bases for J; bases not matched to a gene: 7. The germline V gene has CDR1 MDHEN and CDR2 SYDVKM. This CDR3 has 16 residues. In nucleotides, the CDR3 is TGTGCCAGCAGAAGAACAGGGGGCGCCGGGGCCAACGTCCTGACTTTC. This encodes CASRRTGGAGANVLTF.

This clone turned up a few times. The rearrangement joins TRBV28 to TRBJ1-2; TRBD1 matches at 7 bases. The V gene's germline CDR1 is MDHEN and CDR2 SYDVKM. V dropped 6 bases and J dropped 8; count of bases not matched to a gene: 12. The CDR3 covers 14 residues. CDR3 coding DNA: TGTGCCAGCAGCTCGCGTACCTACAGGGGCGGCTACACCTTC. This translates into CASSSRTYRGGYTF.

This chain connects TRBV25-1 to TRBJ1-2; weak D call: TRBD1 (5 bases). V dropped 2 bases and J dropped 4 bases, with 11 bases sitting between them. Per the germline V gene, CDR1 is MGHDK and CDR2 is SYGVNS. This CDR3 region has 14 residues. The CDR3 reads CASSELQGGYGYTF. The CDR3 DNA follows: TGTGCCAGCAGTGAACTCCAGGGCGGCTATGGCTACACCTTC.

The DNA for the CDR3 is TGCGCCAGCAGCTTGGGACTCGCGGAGACCCAGTACTTC. Its translation: CASSLGLAETQYF. The rearrangement joins TRBV5-1 to TRBJ2-5; D ambiguous. Germline-derived CDR1 and CDR2 are SGHRS and YFSETQ. The V and J ends lost 0 bases and 5 bases respectively, with 8 bases between them. The CDR3 runs 13 residues.